This TCR beta chain was sequenced during a study of beta chain features in type 1 diabetes. General study findings and limits: Whether TCRB rearrangement is influenced by HLA type was left unresolved in this analysis. Moderate yet significant TCRB CDR3 shortening was seen in Type 1 diabetes patients in all four CD4+ subsets.

The germline V gene encodes CDR1 SGHAT and CDR2 FQDESV (reference sequence). The trim removed 0 bases at V and 8 bases at J, leaving 6 bases unmatched. CDR3 length: 15 amino acids. As every portion of the isolated RNA was reverse transcribed, the sequencing read expressed TCRB transcripts. Naive, central memory and regulatory T cell samples produced a mean of roughly 3.8 million reads. Clones were sequenced by immunoSEQ multiplex PCR, and TCRdb holds only the in-frame ones, with some missing. The table lists hundreds of thousands of clones, around 15% of them singletons. On this clone itself: Its specificity is not known.

The clonotype comes from a young man with type 1 diabetes. The sequenced sample was naive CD4+ T cells from blood. The chain links TRBV11-1 to TRBJ2-1, with 8 bases aligning to TRBD1. CDR3 loop: CASSLARTGRYEQFF. The CDR3 DNA reads as TGTGCCAGCAGCTTAGCTCGGACAGGGCGCTATGAGCAGTTCTTC.